The 29 T cell receptor beta chains reported below all come from one sample, sequenced in a study of blood T cell repertoires in COVID-19 (dated by TCRdb to 2020 to 2022). Library preparation employed the immunoSEQ multiplex PCR assay. The table was pulled from immuneACCESS by TCRdb, which kept in-frame rearrangements only. Such tables lose some clones; where checked, under half of the loss comes from unresolved V genes, and the rest has no known cause. This sample lists roughly 180,000 clones; around 94% were detected once. The ten top clones hold 0.76% of the sample. Sequencing used peripheral blood. The receptors stem from a man under 40 with COVID-19, enrolled during active disease.

V is TRBV27 and J is TRBJ2-6; TRBD2 might be the D (5 bases). Germline V gives CDR1 MNHEY, CDR2 SMNVEV (reference sequence). The CDR3 sequence is 18 residues long. Trimming cost V 1 base and J 4 bases, with 17 bases left between them. CDR3 nucleotides: TGTGCCAGCAGTTTATGGTCGGGAAACCTGGGGGGGGCCAACGTCCTGACTTTC. The encoded protein is CASSLWSGNLGGANVLTF.

The chain has TRBV12-3 or TRBV12-4 and TRBJ1-1; D not resolved. CDR3 length equals 13 residues. V dropped 7 bases and J dropped 4 bases, with 13 bases sitting between them. The DNA for the CDR3 is TGTGCCAGCACCTCGGGGAGCGGCACTGAAGCTTTCTTT. This gives the protein CASTSGSGTEAFF.

This chain connects TRBV9 to TRBJ2-3, with a tentative D call TRBD2 (6 bases). The ends were cut back, 4 bases at V and 2 bases at J, with 17 bases in the middle. This CDR3 region has 16 residues. CDR1 SGDLS and CDR2 YYNGEE come from the germline V gene. CDR3 nucleotide sequence: TGTGCCAGCAGCCCCCCGGGGGTCGAGGACACAGATACGCAGTATTTT. Protein product: CASSPPGVEDTDTQYF.

V gene TRBV12-3 or TRBV12-4 combines with J gene TRBJ1-5, with a possible D match to TRBD1 (6 bases). The V end lost 3 bases, the J end lost 4 bases, and 7 bases lay between the germline ends. This CDR3 comprises 13 residues. CDR3 sequence reads: CASSFTGNQPQHF. In DNA form, the CDR3 reads TGTGCCAGCAGTTTCACAGGGAATCAGCCCCAGCATTTT.

The chain is built from TRBV5-4 and TRBJ2-2; D is unresolved. This CDR3 spans 14 amino acids. The ends were cut back, 0 bases at V and 0 bases at J, with 3 bases in the middle. Germline loops: CDR1 SGHNT, CDR2 YYREEE (reference sequence). CDR3 loop: CASSLVSNTGELFF. CDR3 sequence (DNA): TGTGCCAGCAGCTTGGTCTCGAACACCGGGGAGCTGTTTTTT. The whole variable domain, filled in from reference TRBV5-4 and TRBJ2-2, reads ETGVTQSPTHLIKTRGQQVTLRCSSQSGHNTVSWYQQALGQGPQFIFQYYREEENGRGNFPPRFSGLQFPNYSSELNVNALELDDSALYLCASSLVSNTGELFFGEGSRLTVL.

Notes on this clone: This sample also contains other DNA sequences that code for the same CDR3. This rearrangement joins TRBV12-5 to TRBJ1-5; D is possibly TRBD1 (6 bases). Trimming took off 1 base at V and 2 bases at J, with 6 bases between the two ends. The length of the CDR3 is 14 residues. Looked up from germline, CDR1 is LGHNT and CDR2 is FRNRAP. CDR3 DNA sequence: TGTGCTAGTGGTTTGGGACAGGGCAATCAGCCCCAGCATTTT. It codes for CASGLGQGNQPQHF.

The genes are TRBV30 and TRBJ2-3; no clear D. CDR3 size: 12 residues. V was trimmed by 0 bases and J by 6 bases, leaving 7 bases between them. Germline V gene lookup returns CDR1 GTSNPN and CDR2 SVGIG (reference sequence). The CDR3 loop is CAWSVSRDTQYF. DNA for the CDR3: TGTGCCTGGAGTGTGTCGAGGGATACGCAGTATTTT. Complete variable domain (other parts from reference TRBV30 and TRBJ2-3): SQTIHQWPATLVQPVGSPLSLECTVEGTSNPNLYWYRQAAGRGLQLLFYSVGIGQISSEVPQNLSASRPQDRQFILSSKKLLLSDSGFYLCAWSVSRDTQYFGPGTRLTVL.

The rearrangement uses TRBV6-1 and TRBJ2-1; the match to TRBD2 covers 14 bases. The germline V gene encodes CDR1 MNHNS and CDR2 SASEGT. This CDR3 comprises 20 residues. J was trimmed by 5 bases and V by 3 bases; bases with no gene match: 15. In nucleotides, the CDR3 is TGTGCCAGCAGTGACGAGGGACTAGCGGGGGCCACCCTTTTAAACAATGAGCAGTTCTTC. Its translation: CASSDEGLAGATLLNNEQFF.

The J gene is TRBJ1-5, the V gene TRBV19; D may be TRBD1 (5 bases). V lost 5 bases and J lost 1, with 15 bases in between. Germline V gene sequence: CDR1 LNHDA, CDR2 SQIVND (reference sequence). The CDR3 runs 16 residues. CDR3 nucleotide sequence: TGTGCCAGTAGTCGGGGGGTTCTGGAAAGCAATCAGCCCCAGCATTTT. Translation gives CASSRGVLESNQPQHF.

The rearrangement links TRBV5-1 to TRBJ2-2; no clear D gene. Germline V gene sequence: CDR1 SGHRS, CDR2 YFSETQ. The CDR3 is made up of 15 amino acids. V dropped 4 bases and J dropped 0 bases, with 10 bases sitting between them. For the CDR3, the DNA is TGCGCCAGCAGCCCCCTAGGCCCGAACACCGGGGAGCTGTTTTTT. It is translated as CASSPLGPNTGELFF. The full variable domain, its missing parts supplied by reference TRBV5-1 and TRBJ2-2, is KAGVTQTPRYLIKTRGQQVTLSCSPISGHRSVSWYQQTPGQGLQFLFEYFSETQRNKGNFPGRFSGRQFSNSRSEMNVSTLELGDSALYLCASSPLGPNTGELFFGEGSRLTVL.

The chain joins TRBV18 to TRBJ2-4, with a possible D match to TRBD1 (6 bases). Germline assignment: CDR1 KGHSH and CDR2 LQKENI. CDR3 length: 18 amino acids. V was shortened by 1 base and J by 0 bases, with 16 bases between the two germline ends. The CDR3 DNA sequence: TGTGCCAGCTCACCACTCCCCAGACAGGCCTTAGCCAAAAACATTCAGTACTTC. It codes for CASSPLPRQALAKNIQYF. The variable domain in full, completed from reference TRBV18 and TRBJ2-4, reads NAGVMQNPRHLVRRRGQEARLRCSPMKGHSHVYWYRQLPEEGLKFMVYLQKENIIDESGMPKERFSAEFPKEGPSILRIQQVVRGDSAAYFCASSPLPRQALAKNIQYFGAGTRLSVL.

The chain uses TRBV3-1 (or the pseudogene TRBV3-2) and TRBJ2-7; 8 bases are shared with TRBD2. Unmatched junction bases numbered 5, after V lost 5 bases and J lost 2 bases. CDR3 length equals 14 residues. Germline assignment: CDR1 LGHDT and CDR2 YNNKEL (reference sequence). The CDR3 DNA is TGTGCCAGCAGCACACGGGGGGGAACCTACGAGCAGTACTTC. It translates to CASSTRGGTYEQYF.

This rearrangement joins TRBV19 to TRBJ1-1, with no clear D. Trimming cost V 3 bases and J 1 base, with 12 bases left between them. Germline-derived CDR1 and CDR2 are LNHDA and SQIVND (reference sequence). The CDR3 covers 15 residues. In DNA, the CDR3 is TGTGCCAGTAGTATTTGGAGGGTGACGAACACTGAAGCTTTCTTT. The encoded protein is CASSIWRVTNTEAFF.

The rearrangement links TRBV29-1 to TRBJ1-2; D is ambiguous. Between the trimmed V and J ends, which lost 7 bases and 7 bases, there was a span of 16 bases. This CDR3 is 12 amino acids long. Germline V gene data show CDR1 as SQVTM and CDR2 as ANQGSEA. CDR3 nucleotides: TGCAGCGCCCTATATCGGGGAAGTGGCTACACCTTC. Its protein product is CSALYRGSGYTF.

The rearrangement uses TRBV18 and TRBJ2-2; D is perhaps TRBD1 (6 bases). This CDR3 has 14 amino acids. CDR1 and CDR2 (germline): KGHSH, LQKENI. The V end was cut by 3 bases, the J end by 6 bases, with 11 bases between. The CDR3 nucleotides are TGTGCCAGCTCACCCCTTGAGGGGGCCGGGGAGCTGTTTTTT. This codes for CASSPLEGAGELFF.

The chain employs TRBV18 and TRBJ1-2; 11 positions agree with TRBD1. Trimming took 1 base from V and 2 from J; bases not matched to a gene: 3. Germline CDR1 is KGHSH and CDR2 is LQKENI. The CDR3 has 16 residues. The CDR3 is CASSPQGQGGNYGYTF. The CDR3 region has the DNA TGTGCCAGCTCACCACAGGGACAGGGGGGAAACTATGGCTACACCTTC.

The V gene is TRBV7-9, the J gene TRBJ2-7; 12 bases map to TRBD2. This CDR3 region has 15 residues. V lost 4 bases, J lost 7 bases, and 8 bases stayed unmatched. Germline V lookup: CDR1 SEHNR, CDR2 FQNEAQ (reference sequence). The CDR3 bases are TGTGCCAGCAGCTCTCGACTAGCGGGGGCCATGGAGCAGTACTTC. The encoded protein is CASSSRLAGAMEQYF.

This sequence joins TRBV5-4 and TRBJ1-1; weak D call: TRBD1 (6 bases). V was shortened by 4 bases and J by 3 bases, with 13 bases between the two germline ends. Germline V CDR1 and CDR2: SGHNT, YYREEE (reference sequence). The CDR3 loop spans 14 amino acids. The CDR3 region is CASSDKTGYTEAFF. As DNA, the CDR3 is TGTGCCAGCAGCGACAAAACAGGGTACACTGAAGCTTTCTTT.

The sample holds one count of this clone. V is TRBV7-2 and J is TRBJ2-1, with a possible D match to TRBD2 (5 bases). The CDR3 covers 15 residues. V dropped 0 bases and J dropped 1 base, with 7 bases sitting between them. Germline V gene lookup returns CDR1 SGHTA and CDR2 FQGNSA. DNA for the CDR3: TGTGCCAGCAGCTTAGCCGGGGTGTCCTACAATGAGCAGTTCTTC. It specifies CASSLAGVSYNEQFF.

The chain employs TRBV27 and TRBJ1-6, with a possible D match to TRBD1 (6 bases). Per the germline V gene, CDR1 is MNHEY and CDR2 is SMNVEV (reference sequence). V lost 6 bases and J 0 bases, leaving 18 bases between the germline ends. This CDR3 has 18 amino acids. This chain's CDR3 is CASSRIGGRSSYNSPLHF. The CDR3 nucleotides are TGTGCCAGCAGCCGGATAGGGGGACGGAGCTCCTATAATTCACCCCTCCACTTT.

The chain joins TRBV27 to TRBJ2-7, with D unresolved. Germline-derived CDR1 and CDR2 are MNHEY and SMNVEV (reference sequence). Trimming stripped 4 bases from V and 0 bases from J, with 10 bases between. CDR3 length: 14 residues. This CDR3 reads CASSSPGSSYEQYF. Here the CDR3 DNA reads TGTGCCAGCAGTTCTCCAGGCAGCTCCTACGAGCAGTACTTC.

This chain links TRBV2 with TRBJ1-5, with D possibly matching TRBD1 (5 bases). Germline V gene data show CDR1 as SNHLY and CDR2 as FYNNEI. This CDR3 is built from 13 residues. The V end was cut by 5 bases, the J end by 4 bases, with 9 bases between. CDR3 protein: CASSRQLNQPQHF. DNA for the CDR3: TGTGCCAGCAGTAGACAGCTTAATCAGCCCCAGCATTTT.

The chain carries TRBV5-1 and TRBJ2-2; D is undetermined. The germline gives CDR1 SGHRS, CDR2 YFSETQ. CDR3 length equals 16 residues. Trimming removed 3 bases at V and 0 bases at J, with 12 bases between. DNA of the CDR3: TGCGCCAGCAGCTACTTTGACATGTCGAACACCGGGGAGCTGTTTTTT. This sequence encodes CASSYFDMSNTGELFF.

The chain recombines TRBV3-1 (or the pseudogene TRBV3-2) with TRBJ1-1; 7 bases align to TRBD1. Germline V gene lookup returns CDR1 LGHDT and CDR2 YNNKEL (reference sequence). The CDR3 is made up of 15 amino acids. V shed 5 bases, J shed 2 bases, and the junction held 8 bases outside the gene matches. The CDR3 bases are TGTGCCAGCAGCGAACCGGGACAGAGCAACACTGAAGCTTTCTTT. It translates to CASSEPGQSNTEAFF.

V is TRBV11-2 and J is TRBJ2-1; weak D call: TRBD1 (6 bases). The CDR3 runs to 16 residues. Trimming took 5 bases from V and 0 from J, leaving 14 bases between them. CDR1 and CDR2 (germline): SGHAT, FQNNGV. In nucleotides, the CDR3 is TGTGCCAGCAGCGGGGTGCAGGGGAGCTCCTACAATGAGCAGTTCTTC. Residues: CASSGVQGSSYNEQFF.

This sequence joins TRBV3-1 (or the pseudogene TRBV3-2) and TRBJ2-5; 9 nucleotides line up with TRBD1. J lost 5 bases, V lost 4 bases, and 5 bases had no gene match. Per germline, CDR1 LGHDT and CDR2 YNNKEL (reference sequence). The CDR3 spans 14 residues. The CDR3 coding sequence is TGTGCCAGCAGCCTCGGGACAGGGAGGGAGACCCAGTACTTC. Translating it yields CASSLGTGRETQYF.

With regard to this clone: Different DNA sequences within this sample yield the same CDR3. V is TRBV2 and J is TRBJ1-4, with 9 bases aligning to TRBD1. CDR1 and CDR2 from the germline V gene are SNHLY and FYNNEI. The CDR3 is 15 residues long. The junction had 0 bases not matched to a gene; V was cut back by 4 bases and J by 0 bases. CDR3 protein: CASSGQGATNEKLFF. CDR3 coding DNA: TGTGCCAGCAGTGGACAGGGGGCAACTAATGAAAAACTGTTTTTT. Full variable domain (missing parts from reference TRBV2 and TRBJ1-4): EPEVTQTPSHQVTQMGQEVILRCVPISNHLYFYWYRQILGQKVEFLVSFYNNEISEKSEIFDDQFSVERPDGSNFTLKIRSTKLEDSAMYFCASSGQGATNEKLFFGSGTQLSVL.

The chain couples TRBV10-3 to TRBJ2-7; D is unresolved. The ends were cut back, 1 base at V and 6 bases at J, with 7 bases in the middle. This CDR3 contains 12 residues. Germline assignment: CDR1 ENHRY and CDR2 SYGVKD. This CDR3 reads CAISEYELEQYF. CDR3 DNA: TGTGCCATCAGTGAGTATGAGCTCGAGCAGTACTTC.

This clone was recorded once. The rearrangement links TRBV6-6 to TRBJ2-1; TRBD1 aligns across 9 bases. Losses at the gene ends were 5 bases for V and 7 bases for J; bases not matched to a gene: 15. Germline CDR1 reads MNHNY; CDR2 reads SVGAGI (reference sequence). This CDR3 has 17 residues. CDR3 protein: CASSQTLTGTGLNEQFF. CDR3 sequence (DNA): TGTGCCAGCAGTCAGACCCTCACCGGGACAGGGCTTAATGAGCAGTTCTTC.